Shown below are 25 T cell receptor beta chains from a single sample sequenced in a study of control samples from healthy donors and cancer patients. Only in-frame clones appear in the TCRdb table, and some are missing; sequencing was by immunoSEQ multiplex PCR. Of about 73,000 clones in the sample, 94% were seen once. Source material: blood. These receptors were collected from a woman aged 40 to 49 in good health.

The rearrangement joins TRBV4-1 to TRBJ2-1; no clear D gene. The CDR3 length is 15 residues. The V end was cut by 1 base, the J end by 1 base, with 8 bases between. Germline V gives CDR1 MGHRA, CDR2 YSYEKL. CDR3 in DNA: TGCGCCAGCAGCCAAGTGTTGGTTTCCTACAATGAGCAGTTCTTC. Translating gives CASSQVLVSYNEQFF.

The CDR3 spells CASSLQGMGNSPLHF. The CDR3 bases are TGTGCCAGCAGTTTACAGGGGATGGGGAATTCACCCCTCCACTTT. The genes are TRBV6-6 and TRBJ1-6; 7 nucleotides align to TRBD1. J gave up 7 bases and V 4 bases, and 7 bases lay outside the gene matches. This CDR3 is 15 amino acids long. Per the germline V gene, CDR1 is MNHNY and CDR2 is SVGAGI (reference sequence).

V and J are TRBV29-1 and TRBJ1-5, with D unclear. Per the germline V gene, CDR1 is SQVTM and CDR2 is ANQGSEA. Between the trimmed V and J ends, which lost 0 bases and 7 bases, there was a span of 10 bases. This CDR3 is built from 13 residues. The CDR3 nucleotides are TGCAGCGTTGAAGAACCCGTGGGGCAGCCCCAGCATTTT. It translates to CSVEEPVGQPQHF.

The chain has TRBV3-1 (or the pseudogene TRBV3-2) and TRBJ2-1; 11 nucleotides line up with TRBD2. This CDR3 region has 14 residues. Trimming took 6 bases from V and 4 from J; bases not matched to a gene: 2. Germline-derived CDR1 and CDR2 are LGHDT and YNNKEL (reference sequence). The CDR3 DNA reads as TGTGCCAGCAGACCTAGCGGGGGGTACAATGAGCAGTTCTTC. Translated, it gives CASRPSGGYNEQFF.

This clone was found once. This chain joins TRBV19 and TRBJ2-5; 8 bases match TRBD1. Looked up from germline, CDR1 is LNHDA and CDR2 is SQIVND (reference sequence). V lost 5 bases, J lost 5 bases, and 4 bases stayed unmatched. The CDR3 is made up of 13 amino acids. The DNA of the CDR3 is TGTGCCAGTAGTGTACAGGGGGACGAGACCCAGTACTTC. Its translation: CASSVQGDETQYF.

The chain links TRBV27 to TRBJ2-1; 14 nucleotides line up with TRBD2. Germline assignment: CDR1 MNHEY and CDR2 SMNVEV (reference sequence). Trimming removed 3 bases from V and 0 bases from J; junction bases left unmatched: 13. This CDR3 is built from 21 residues. CDR3 sequence: CASSFWRGTSGSSDSYNEQFF. CDR3 sequence (DNA): TGTGCCAGCAGTTTCTGGCGCGGGACTAGCGGGAGTAGTGACTCCTACAATGAGCAGTTCTTC.

The rearrangement uses TRBV6-5 and TRBJ2-7, with D unclear. V lost 8 bases and J lost 2, with 13 bases in between. This CDR3 is 13 amino acids long. The germline gives CDR1 MNHEY, CDR2 SVGAGI. CDR3 residues: CASALGLTYEQYF. DNA of the CDR3: TGTGCCAGCGCCCTCGGGCTTACCTACGAGCAGTACTTC.

The chain combines TRBV30 with TRBJ1-1, with D possibly TRBD1 on 6 matching bases. Germline CDR1 is GTSNPN and CDR2 is SVGIG (reference sequence). The V end was cut by 1 base, the J end by 3 bases, with 18 bases between. The CDR3 contains 16 residues. CDR3 bases: TGTGCCTGGAGTGGGGGGCTGGGATGGGCCGACACTGAAGCTTTCTTT. This encodes CAWSGGLGWADTEAFF.

The chain joins TRBV5-8 to TRBJ2-1; tentatively, D is TRBD1 (8 bases). CDR1 is SGHTS, CDR2 YDEGEE, per germline. Trimming removed 2 bases at V and 0 bases at J, with 21 bases between. The CDR3 is 19 residues long. This CDR3 reads CASSFLGAGGTGSYNEQFF. The CDR3 DNA is TGTGCCAGCAGCTTCCTCGGGGCCGGGGGGACAGGCTCCTACAATGAGCAGTTCTTC. Full variable domain (rest looked up from reference TRBV5-8 and TRBJ2-1): EAGVTQSPTHLIKTRGQQATLRCSPISGHTSVYWYQQALGLGLQFLLWYDEGEERNRGNFPPRFSGRQFPNYSSELNVNALELEDSALYLCASSFLGAGGTGSYNEQFFGPGTRLTVL.

The chain links TRBV6-5 to TRBJ1-2, with a tentative D call TRBD1 (5 bases). The CDR3 loop spans 16 amino acids. CDR1 MNHEY and CDR2 SVGAGI come from the germline V gene. V lost 1 base and J 2 bases, leaving 14 bases between the germline ends. The CDR3 DNA reads as TGTGCCAGCAGTTACTATGGGGGGGGAGGGAACTATGGCTACACCTTC. It is translated as CASSYYGGGGNYGYTF.

The V call is TRBV5-1, the J call TRBJ2-4; the D gene is possibly TRBD1 (6 bases). The CDR3 is 20 amino acids. The V gene lost 1 base and the J gene lost 0 bases, with 23 bases spanning the gap. Germline V gene sequence: CDR1 SGHRS, CDR2 YFSETQ. Written as DNA, the CDR3 is TGCGCCAGCAGCTTGCGGGCGAGGGGGTATGCGCCCTTAGCCAAAAACATTCAGTACTTC. Translating it yields CASSLRARGYAPLAKNIQYF. Based on the CDR3 plus reference TRBV5-1 and TRBJ2-4, the full variable domain is KAGVTQTPRYLIKTRGQQVTLSCSPISGHRSVSWYQQTPGQGLQFLFEYFSETQRNKGNFPGRFSGRQFSNSRSEMNVSTLELGDSALYLCASSLRARGYAPLAKNIQYFGAGTRLSVL.

Here the CDR3 DNA reads TGTGCCAGCAGCCAAGACTTATTAGGACAGGGACGATCACCCCTCCACTTT. This translates into CASSQDLLGQGRSPLHF. J is TRBJ1-6 and V is TRBV3-1 (or the pseudogene TRBV3-2); 8 bases are a match to TRBD1. Germline V gene lookup returns CDR1 LGHDT and CDR2 YNNKEL (reference sequence). The V gene end was trimmed by 0 bases and the J gene end by 10 bases; junction bases not matched to a gene: 11. The length of the CDR3 is 17 residues.

V is TRBV5-1 and J is TRBJ1-1; D perhaps matches TRBD1 (6 bases). The germline gives CDR1 SGHRS, CDR2 YFSETQ. V was cut by 4 bases and J by 2 bases, with 18 bases left in between. The CDR3 extends over 16 amino acids. Here the CDR3 DNA reads TGCGCCAGCAGCCGCCGGGGCCAGGGGTTCAACACTGAAGCTTTCTTT. It codes for CASSRRGQGFNTEAFF. The full variable domain, in which reference TRBV5-1 and TRBJ1-1 provide the parts outside the CDR3, is KAGVTQTPRYLIKTRGQQVTLSCSPISGHRSVSWYQQTPGQGLQFLFEYFSETQRNKGNFPGRFSGRQFSNSRSEMNVSTLELGDSALYLCASSRRGQGFNTEAFFGQGTRLTVV.

The chain uses TRBV7-9 and TRBJ2-1; TRBD1 matches at 9 bases. CDR3 length equals 14 residues. Germline lookup yields CDR1 SEHNR and CDR2 FQNEAQ (reference sequence). The trim removed 4 bases at V and 6 bases at J, leaving 4 bases unmatched. In nucleotides, the CDR3 is TGTGCCAGCAGCTCGGGACAGGGTCCCAATGAGCAGTTCTTC. It translates to CASSSGQGPNEQFF.

This clone was seen only once. The chain has TRBV9 and TRBJ2-5; no clear D. Germline V gene data show CDR1 as SGDLS and CDR2 as YYNGEE. This CDR3 is 17 amino acids long. Trimming took off 6 bases at V and 4 bases at J, with 25 bases between the two ends. This chain's CDR3 is CASTDNPESPQRETQYF. Written as DNA, the CDR3 is TGTGCCAGCACCGATAACCCGGAGAGCCCCCAGAGAGAGACCCAGTACTTC. The full variable domain, with the rest looked up from reference TRBV9 and TRBJ2-5, is DSGVTQTPKHLITATGQRVTLRCSPRSGDLSVYWYQQSLDQGLQFLIQYYNGEERAKGNILERFSAQQFPDLHSELNLSSLELGDSALYFCASTDNPESPQRETQYFGPGTRLLVL.

V is TRBV6-2 or TRBV6-3 and J is TRBJ1-1, with a tentative D call TRBD1 (5 bases). Per germline, CDR1 MNHEY and CDR2 SVGEGT. V lost 6 bases to trimming and J lost 5 bases, with 7 bases between them. The CDR3 extends over 11 amino acids. The CDR3 region is CASSQGTEAFF. Here the CDR3 DNA reads TGTGCCAGCAGCCAGGGTACTGAAGCTTTCTTT.

V and J are TRBV11-3 and TRBJ2-7; 7 nucleotides align to TRBD1. The germline CDR1 and CDR2 sequences are SGHNT and YENEEA. This CDR3 spans 13 amino acids. V gave up 5 bases and J gave up 3 bases; unmatched junction bases: 4. CDR3 DNA: TGTGCCAGCAGCAAGGCAGGGGGCTACGAGCAGTACTTC. Translating it yields CASSKAGGYEQYF.

V and J are TRBV4-1 and TRBJ2-7, with D perhaps TRBD1 (6 bases). The V end lost 4 bases, the J end lost 2 bases, and 15 bases lay between the germline ends. The CDR3 is made up of 15 amino acids. CDR1 and CDR2 from the germline V gene are MGHRA and YSYEKL. The CDR3 bases are TGCGCCAGCAGCCCACTCACAGGGCGTACCTACGAGCAGTACTTC. It yields the protein CASSPLTGRTYEQYF.

This clone was observed a few times. The gene calls are TRBV5-1 and TRBJ1-1, with TRBD1 matching 8 bases. The CDR3 is 14 residues long. Germline CDR1 reads SGHRS; CDR2 reads YFSETQ. V trimming: 1 base; J trimming: 2 bases; junction bases outside the gene matches: 1. The CDR3 here is CASSLQGANTEAFF. The CDR3 coding sequence is TGCGCCAGCAGCTTGCAGGGGGCAAACACTGAAGCTTTCTTT.

This clone was seen only once. The chain is built from TRBV18 and TRBJ1-3; D perhaps matches TRBD1 (5 bases). V shed 5 bases and J shed 2 bases, with 16 bases lying between them. CDR1 KGHSH and CDR2 LQKENI come from the germline V gene. This CDR3 is built from 16 residues. CDR3 region: CASSSLAQGTGNTIYF. CDR3 in DNA: TGTGCCAGCTCATCACTCGCGCAGGGAACTGGAAACACCATATATTTT.

The chain couples TRBV18 to TRBJ1-1; 8 nucleotides match TRBD1. The CDR3 length is 17 residues. Germline CDR1 reads KGHSH; CDR2 reads LQKENI. Losses at the gene ends were 3 bases for V and 5 bases for J; bases not matched to a gene: 14. In DNA form, the CDR3 reads TGTGCCAGCTCACCGAGAGACCGAACAGGGGGGGAGACTGAAGCTTTCTTT. Its protein is CASSPRDRTGGETEAFF.

The rearrangement joins TRBV2 to TRBJ2-1, with 11 nucleotides matching TRBD2. Germline V gene data show CDR1 as SNHLY and CDR2 as FYNNEI. V lost 6 bases to trimming and J lost 9 bases; unmatched junction nucleotides: 7. There are 14 residues in the CDR3. CDR3 sequence: CASRDTSGSIEQFF. DNA of the CDR3: TGTGCCAGCAGAGACACTAGCGGGAGTATTGAGCAGTTCTTC.

The V and J genes are TRBV30 and TRBJ2-1; possibly TRBD2 for D (6 bases). The CDR3 length is 12 residues. The V gene lost 5 bases and the J gene lost 7 bases, with 12 bases spanning the gap. Germline V gene sequence: CDR1 GTSNPN, CDR2 SVGIG (reference sequence). The CDR3 spells CAWWTILNEQFF. CDR3 nucleotides: TGTGCCTGGTGGACTATTTTGAATGAGCAGTTCTTC.

The chain joins TRBV3-1 (or the pseudogene TRBV3-2) to TRBJ2-5; D is possibly TRBD2 (6 bases). CDR3 length equals 14 residues. From germline, CDR1 is LGHDT and CDR2 YNNKEL (reference sequence). Trimming took 2 bases from V and 14 from J, leaving 21 bases between them. The CDR3 DNA reads TGTGCCAGCAGCCAAAACCGAGAGATGGGACTCGGATACTTC. It specifies CASSQNREMGLGYF.

CDR3 in amino acids: CASSLLSGRGIGELFF. DNA of the CDR3: TGTGCCAGCAGCTTACTTAGCGGGCGGGGCATCGGGGAGCTGTTTTTT. This chain connects TRBV7-6 to TRBJ2-2; 7 nucleotides agree with TRBD2. Losses at the gene ends were 2 bases for V and 7 bases for J; bases not matched to a gene: 10. Germline CDR1 reads SGHVS; CDR2 reads FNYEAQ. The CDR3 runs to 16 residues.